At least ten counts were recorded for the clone carrying this T cell receptor (beta chain). CDR1 MNHEY and CDR2 SMNVEV come from the germline V gene (reference sequence). This CDR3 spans 16 amino acids. Trimming stripped 1 base from V and 3 bases from J, with 12 bases between. TCR alpha and beta CDR3 regions were amplified from RNA using iRepertoire nested multiplex PCR. MiXCR, applied by TCRdb to the multiplex PCR reads, yields one record per CDR3 protein. The profile shows 400,000 or so distinct CDR3 sequences, roughly two fifths of them singletons. This specimen belongs to a study of glioma-infiltrating T cells.

The chain joins TRBV27 to TRBJ2-2; D gene uncertain. The sequencing sample was made of glioma tissue, nonneoplastic brain tissue, or PBMCs (not recorded which). This clonotype was obtained from a human donor with low-grade glioma or glioblastoma, undergoing nonglioma brain surgery, or in good health (not recorded which). The CDR3, as DNA: TGTGCCAGCAGTTTATTGACATTTGGCGACACCGGGGAGCTGTTTTTT. As protein: CASSLLTFGDTGELFF.